The clone carrying this TCR beta chain was seen more than once but under ten times. The antigen is not known. This entry is derived from a study of cytomegalovirus exposure and HLA in healthy donors. The length of the CDR3 is 16 residues. CDR1 and CDR2 (germline): MNHNY, SVGAGI (reference sequence). The trim removed 2 bases at V and 6 bases at J, leaving 6 bases unmatched. Findings and caveats of the study: As was reported, the HLA-A and HLA-B alleles of most subjects were accurately predicted from TCR beta sequences.

The PCR had 60 Vbeta and 13 Jbeta primers. TCRdb's copy holds only in-frame clones and misses some; the assay was immunoSEQ multiplex PCR. The sample includes more than 65,000 clones, roughly 82% of them seen just once. This chain joins TRBV6-6 and TRBJ2-1, with TRBD2 matching over 11 bases. The source is a man aged 18-30 years in good health and CMV-seronegative. The sequencing sample was made of PBMCs. CDR3 sequence (DNA): TGTGCCAGCAGTTACGGTTTAGCGGGGGGGCGCAATGAGCAGTTCTTC. It translates to CASSYGLAGGRNEQFF.